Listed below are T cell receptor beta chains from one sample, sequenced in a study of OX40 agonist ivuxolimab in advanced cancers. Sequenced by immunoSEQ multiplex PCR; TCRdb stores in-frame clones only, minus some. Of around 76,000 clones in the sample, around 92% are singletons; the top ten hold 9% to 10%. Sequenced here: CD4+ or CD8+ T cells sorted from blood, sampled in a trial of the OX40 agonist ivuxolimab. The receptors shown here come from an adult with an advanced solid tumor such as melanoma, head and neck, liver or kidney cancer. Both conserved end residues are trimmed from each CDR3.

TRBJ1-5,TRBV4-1,ASSQGGILPSYSNQPQH
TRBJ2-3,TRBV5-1,ASSSVPGQGHTDTQY
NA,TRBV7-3,ASSLPELSYEQY
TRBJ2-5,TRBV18,ASSPGLAGVGETQY
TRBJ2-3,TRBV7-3,ASSPLKATDTQY
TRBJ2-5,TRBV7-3,ASSLMPSGYQETQY
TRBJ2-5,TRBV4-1,ASSQDTASGSETQY
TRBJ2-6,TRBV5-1,ASSTGLAAAPSGANVPT
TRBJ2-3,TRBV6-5,ASSYGLGIGRDTQY
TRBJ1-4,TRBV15,ATSGRTGWEEKLF
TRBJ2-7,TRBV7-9,ASSLRGQGSYEQY
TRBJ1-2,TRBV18,ASSRTGDDGYT
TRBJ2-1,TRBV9,ASSPPGYSSYNEQF
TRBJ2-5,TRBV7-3,ASSPSRGGETQY
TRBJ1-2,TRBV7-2,ASSLGGRGNYGYT
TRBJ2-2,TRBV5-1,ASGPLAAGGSGELF
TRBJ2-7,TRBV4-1,ASSQDPTGVREQY
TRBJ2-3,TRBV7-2,ASSSRRTDTQY
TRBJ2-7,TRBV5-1,ASSLAPIQRGAGYEQY
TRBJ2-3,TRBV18,ASSPRVADTQY
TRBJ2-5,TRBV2,ASSELGLAGRETQY
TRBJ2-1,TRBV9,ASSPRLARSSYNEQF
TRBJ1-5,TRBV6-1,ASVPGGTPFSPQH
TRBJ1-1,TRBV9,ASSGRDLLRTEAF
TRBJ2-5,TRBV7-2,ASVDPRGVETQY
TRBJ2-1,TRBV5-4,ASSFGTSGHNEQF
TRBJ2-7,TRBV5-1,ASSPVGTGGVQY
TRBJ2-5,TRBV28,ASSSNPGQGAQETQY
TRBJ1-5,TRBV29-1,SPFHEASPSPSNQPQH
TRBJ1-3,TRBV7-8,ASSFSTATGNTIY
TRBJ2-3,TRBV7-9,ASSLLPLTNTDTQY
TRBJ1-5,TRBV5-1,ASSLNVGQPQH